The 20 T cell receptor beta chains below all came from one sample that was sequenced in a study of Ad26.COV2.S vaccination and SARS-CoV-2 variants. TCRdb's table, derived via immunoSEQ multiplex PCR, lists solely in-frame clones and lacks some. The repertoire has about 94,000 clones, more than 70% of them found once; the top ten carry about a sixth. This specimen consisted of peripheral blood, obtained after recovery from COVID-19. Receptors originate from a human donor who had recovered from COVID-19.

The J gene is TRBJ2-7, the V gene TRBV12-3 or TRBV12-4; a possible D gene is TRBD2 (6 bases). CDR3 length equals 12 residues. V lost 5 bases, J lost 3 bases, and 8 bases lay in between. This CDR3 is CASSRGDYEQYF. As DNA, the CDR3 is TGTGCCAGCAGTCGCGGGGACTACGAGCAGTACTTC.

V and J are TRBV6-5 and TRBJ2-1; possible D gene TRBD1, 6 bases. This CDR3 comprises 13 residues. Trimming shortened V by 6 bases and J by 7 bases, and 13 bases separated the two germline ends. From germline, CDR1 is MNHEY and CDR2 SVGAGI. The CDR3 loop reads CASRPGTRNEQFF. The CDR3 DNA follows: TGTGCCAGCAGACCCGGGACAAGAAATGAGCAGTTCTTC.

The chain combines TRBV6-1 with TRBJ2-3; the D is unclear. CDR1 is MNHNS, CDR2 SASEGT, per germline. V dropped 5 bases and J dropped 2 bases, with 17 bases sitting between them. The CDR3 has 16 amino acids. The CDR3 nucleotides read TGTGCCAGCAGTAAAGGGTGGAATCAATACACAGATACGCAGTATTTT. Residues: CASSKGWNQYTDTQYF.

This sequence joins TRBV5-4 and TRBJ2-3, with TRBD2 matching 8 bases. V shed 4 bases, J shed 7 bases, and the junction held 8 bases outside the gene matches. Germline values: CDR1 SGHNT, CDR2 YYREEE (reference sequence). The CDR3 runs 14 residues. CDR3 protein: CASSTAGTSYTQYF. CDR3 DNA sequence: TGTGCCAGCAGCACCGCCGGGACTAGTTATACGCAGTATTTT.

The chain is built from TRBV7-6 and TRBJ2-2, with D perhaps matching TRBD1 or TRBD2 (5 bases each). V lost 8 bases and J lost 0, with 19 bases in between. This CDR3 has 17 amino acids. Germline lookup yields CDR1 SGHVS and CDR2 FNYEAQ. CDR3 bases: TGTGCCAGCGCAGCCAGAGGGTCAGGGCCGAACACCGGGGAGCTGTTTTTT. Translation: CASAARGSGPNTGELFF.

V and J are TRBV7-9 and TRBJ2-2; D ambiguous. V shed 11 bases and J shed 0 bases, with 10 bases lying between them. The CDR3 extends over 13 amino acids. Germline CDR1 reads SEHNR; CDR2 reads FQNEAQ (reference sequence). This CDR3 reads CALGQTNTGELFF. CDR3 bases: TGTGCCCTTGGGCAGACGAACACCGGGGAGCTGTTTTTT.

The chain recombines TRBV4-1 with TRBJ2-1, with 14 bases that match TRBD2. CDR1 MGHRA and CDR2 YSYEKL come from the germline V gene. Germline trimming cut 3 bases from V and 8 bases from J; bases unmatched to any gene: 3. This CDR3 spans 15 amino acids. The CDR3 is CASSQGTSGSHEQFF. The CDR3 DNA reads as TGCGCCAGCAGCCAGGGGACTAGCGGGAGTCATGAGCAGTTCTTC.

CDR3 bases: TGTGCCAGCAGCGTAGGACCCGCTAGCGGCAATGAGCAGTTCTTC. This gives the protein CASSVGPASGNEQFF. V gene TRBV9 combines with J gene TRBJ2-1; TRBD2 agrees at 7 bases. Germline lookup yields CDR1 SGDLS and CDR2 YYNGEE. The CDR3 consists of 15 residues. Germline trimming cut 0 bases from V and 6 bases from J; bases unmatched to any gene: 6.

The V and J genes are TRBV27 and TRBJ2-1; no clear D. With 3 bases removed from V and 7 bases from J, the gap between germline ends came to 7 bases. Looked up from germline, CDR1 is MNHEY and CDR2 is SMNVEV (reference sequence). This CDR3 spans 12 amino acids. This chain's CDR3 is CASSLTRNEQFF. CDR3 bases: TGTGCCAGCAGTTTGACCCGTAATGAGCAGTTCTTC.

For the CDR3, the DNA is TGTGCCAGCAGTTTAAGTCTTCAAGAGACCCAGTACTTC. Protein product: CASSLSLQETQYF. The chain joins TRBV12-3 or TRBV12-4 to TRBJ2-5; D gene unclear. The length of the CDR3 is 13 residues. The V gene lost 2 bases and the J gene lost 2 bases, with 6 bases spanning the gap.

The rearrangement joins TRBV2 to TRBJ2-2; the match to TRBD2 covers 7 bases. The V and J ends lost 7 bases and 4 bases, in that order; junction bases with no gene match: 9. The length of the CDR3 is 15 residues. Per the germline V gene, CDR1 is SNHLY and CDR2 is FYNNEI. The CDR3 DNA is TGTGCCAGCACCCGGACTAGGCCAGCCACCGGGGAGCTGTTTTTT. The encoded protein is CASTRTRPATGELFF.

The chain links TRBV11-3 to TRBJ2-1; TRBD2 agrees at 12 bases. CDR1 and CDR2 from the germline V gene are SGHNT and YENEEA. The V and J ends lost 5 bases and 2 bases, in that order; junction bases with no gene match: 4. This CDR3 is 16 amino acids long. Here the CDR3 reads CASSGLAGPPYNEQFF. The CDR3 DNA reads TGTGCCAGCAGCGGACTAGCGGGACCCCCCTACAATGAGCAGTTCTTC.

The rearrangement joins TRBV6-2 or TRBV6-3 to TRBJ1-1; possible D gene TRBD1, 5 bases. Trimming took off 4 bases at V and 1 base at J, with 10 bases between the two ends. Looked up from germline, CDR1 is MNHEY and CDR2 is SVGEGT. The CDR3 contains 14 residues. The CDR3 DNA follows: TGTGCCAGCAGTTCACGGGGCGGGAACACTGAAGCTTTCTTT. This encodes CASSSRGGNTEAFF.

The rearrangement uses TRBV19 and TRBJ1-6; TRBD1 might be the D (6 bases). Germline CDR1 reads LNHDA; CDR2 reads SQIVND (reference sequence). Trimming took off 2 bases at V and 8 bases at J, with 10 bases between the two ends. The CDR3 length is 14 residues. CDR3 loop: CASSISGADSPLHF. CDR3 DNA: TGTGCCAGTAGTATATCAGGGGCGGATTCACCCCTCCACTTT.

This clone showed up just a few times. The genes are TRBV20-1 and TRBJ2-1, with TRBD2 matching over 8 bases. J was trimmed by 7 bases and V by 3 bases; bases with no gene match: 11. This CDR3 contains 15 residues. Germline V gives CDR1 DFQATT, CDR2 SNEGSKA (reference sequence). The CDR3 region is CSASSSGRKMNEQFF. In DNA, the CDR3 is TGCAGTGCTAGTTCCAGCGGGAGAAAGATGAATGAGCAGTTCTTC.

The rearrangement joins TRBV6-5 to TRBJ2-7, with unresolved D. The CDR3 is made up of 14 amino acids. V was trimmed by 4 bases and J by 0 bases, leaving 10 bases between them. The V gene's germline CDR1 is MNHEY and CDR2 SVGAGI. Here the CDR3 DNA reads TGTGCCAGCAGTTGGGCAGCCAGCTCCTACGAGCAGTACTTC. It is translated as CASSWAASSYEQYF.

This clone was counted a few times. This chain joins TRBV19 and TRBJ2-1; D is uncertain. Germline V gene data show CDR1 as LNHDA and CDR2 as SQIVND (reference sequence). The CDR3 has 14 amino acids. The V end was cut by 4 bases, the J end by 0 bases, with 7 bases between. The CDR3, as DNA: TGTGCCAGTAGTAGGGCCAGCTCCTACAATGAGCAGTTCTTC. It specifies CASSRASSYNEQFF.

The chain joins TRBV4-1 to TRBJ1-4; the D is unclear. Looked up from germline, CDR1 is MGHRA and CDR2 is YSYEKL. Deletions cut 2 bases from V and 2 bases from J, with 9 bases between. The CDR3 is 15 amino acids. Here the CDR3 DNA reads TGCGCCAGCAGCCAACCTAGGGAGACTAATGAAAAACTGTTTTTT. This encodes CASSQPRETNEKLFF.

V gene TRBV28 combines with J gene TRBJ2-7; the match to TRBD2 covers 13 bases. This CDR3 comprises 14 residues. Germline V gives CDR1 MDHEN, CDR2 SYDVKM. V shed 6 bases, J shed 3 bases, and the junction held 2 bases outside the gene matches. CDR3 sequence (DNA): TGTGCCAGCAGGACTAGCGGGAGGATCTACGAGCAGTACTTC. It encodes CASRTSGRIYEQYF.

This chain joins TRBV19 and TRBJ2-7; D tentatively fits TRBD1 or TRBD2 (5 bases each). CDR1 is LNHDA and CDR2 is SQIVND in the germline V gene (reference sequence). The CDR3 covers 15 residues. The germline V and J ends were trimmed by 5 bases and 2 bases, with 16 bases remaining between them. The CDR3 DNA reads TGTGCCAGTAGTTGGAACGGGGCTGGAACCTACGAGCAGTACTTC. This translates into CASSWNGAGTYEQYF.